Each of the 20 T cell receptor beta chains below was sequenced from the same sample in a study of identical twins. TCRdb processed the 5' RACE reads anew with MiXCR; each CDR3 protein has one entry. This table holds around 280,000 distinct CDR3 sequences, less than 9% found once. These data also featured in a second study, about yellow fever vaccine responses in identical twins.

Sequencing used memory (CD45RO+) T cells sorted from blood. The receptor source for this set is a young woman in good health.

The chain links TRBV12-3 or TRBV12-4 to TRBJ2-1; D call uncertain. V lost 1 base to trimming and J lost 0 bases, with 10 bases between them. This CDR3 is built from 16 residues. DNA of the CDR3: TGTGCCAGCAGTTTAGAGCTTTGGACCTCCTACAATGAGCAGTTCTTC. Amino acid sequence: CASSLELWTSYNEQFF.

V and J are TRBV6-1 and TRBJ2-4, with TRBD2 matching over 12 bases. The CDR3 spans 17 residues. Per the germline V gene, CDR1 is MNHNS and CDR2 is SASEGT. Trimming took 6 bases from V and 2 from J; bases not matched to a gene: 8. The CDR3 region is CASSLAGGPSSKNIQYF. Here the CDR3 DNA reads TGTGCCAGCAGCCTAGCGGGAGGGCCGTCGTCCAAAAACATTCAGTACTTC.

Many counts were recorded for this clonotype. The chain recombines TRBV18 with TRBJ2-7; 11 positions agree with TRBD2. J gave up 0 bases and V 5 bases, and 6 bases lay outside the gene matches. Looked up from germline, CDR1 is KGHSH and CDR2 is LQKENI. The CDR3 consists of 16 residues. CDR3 protein: CASSASTSGNSYEQYF. The CDR3 nucleotides are TGTGCCAGCTCAGCCTCGACTAGCGGGAACTCCTACGAGCAGTACTTC.

This clonotype was found many times. The V gene is TRBV11-1, the J gene TRBJ2-3; D may be TRBD1 or TRBD2 (5 bases each). Germline CDR1 and CDR2: SGHAT and FQDESV (reference sequence). V was trimmed by 2 bases and J by 1 base, leaving 28 bases between them. The CDR3 length is 21 residues. The CDR3 coding sequence is TGTGCCAGCAGCTTATATAGTGGGACCAACTACGCACAGAAACGCACAGATACGCAGTATTTT. The encoded protein is CASSLYSGTNYAQKRTDTQYF.

This rearrangement joins TRBV7-9 to TRBJ1-3, with D possibly TRBD1 on 6 matching bases. V gave up 5 bases and J gave up 0 bases, with 14 bases separating them. Germline lookup yields CDR1 SEHNR and CDR2 FQNEAQ (reference sequence). This CDR3 comprises 16 residues. CDR3 nucleotide sequence: TGTGCCAGCAGCCTGCCAGACAGGCTCTCTGGAAACACCATATATTTT. It codes for CASSLPDRLSGNTIYF.

The V and J genes are TRBV12-3 or TRBV12-4 and TRBJ2-1; 8 bases map to TRBD1. This CDR3 has 13 amino acids. The junction had 1 base not matched to a gene; V was cut back by 2 bases and J by 7 bases. CDR3 in DNA: TGTGCCAGCAGTTTAAACAGGGGGAATGAGCAGTTCTTC. It specifies CASSLNRGNEQFF.

The gene calls are TRBV3-1 and TRBJ2-1; possible D gene TRBD2, 5 bases. Germline CDR1 LGHDT, CDR2 YNNKEL (reference sequence). V dropped 2 bases and J dropped 6 bases, with 14 bases sitting between them. CDR3 length equals 15 residues. The CDR3, as DNA: TGTGCCAGCAGCCAAAATATAGCGTCTCCCAATGAGCAGTTCTTC. It encodes CASSQNIASPNEQFF.

The sample holds a few counts of this clonotype. The J gene is TRBJ1-2, the V gene TRBV28; TRBD1 aligns across 11 bases. V lost 6 bases and J lost 7; bases outside the gene matches: 7. Germline V lookup: CDR1 MDHEN, CDR2 SYDVKM. CDR3 size: 14 residues. The DNA for the CDR3 is TGTGCCAGCAGCTCTGGACAGGGGGCCGGTGGCTACACCTTC. Translated, it gives CASSSGQGAGGYTF.

In this sample, this clonotype turned up many times. The gene calls are TRBV29-1 and TRBJ1-2; D is undetermined. From germline, CDR1 is SQVTM and CDR2 ANQGSEA. V was clipped by 0 bases and J by 10 bases, with 9 bases between them. The CDR3 is made up of 11 amino acids. The CDR3 here is CSVEDTVFYTF. DNA of the CDR3: TGCAGCGTTGAAGACACAGTGTTCTACACCTTC. The full variable domain, in which reference TRBV29-1 and TRBJ1-2 provide the parts outside the CDR3, is SAVISQKPSRDICQRGTSLTIQCQVDSQVTMMFWYRQQPGQSLTLIATANQGSEATYESGFVIDKFPISRPNLTFSTLTVSNMSPEDSSIYLCSVEDTVFYTFGSGTRLTVV.

The chain joins TRBV6-5 to TRBJ2-2, with D possibly being TRBD1 or TRBD2 (5 bases each). The CDR3 extends over 17 amino acids. CDR1 MNHEY and CDR2 SVGAGI come from the germline V gene. V lost 2 bases to trimming and J lost 6 bases, with 19 bases between them. CDR3: CASSYSSGSGYSGELFF. As DNA, the CDR3 is TGTGCCAGCAGTTACAGTTCGGGGTCAGGGTACTCCGGGGAGCTGTTTTTT.

This clonotype was detected ten times or more. The rearrangement joins TRBV5-1 to TRBJ1-1, with TRBD1 identical over 10 bases. The germline V gene encodes CDR1 SGHRS and CDR2 YFSETQ. With 4 bases clipped from V and 7 bases from J, the junction kept 7 bases outside the gene matches. The CDR3 spans 14 residues. The CDR3 DNA follows: TGCGCCAGCAGCCCCGGGACAGGGGCCGGTGAAGCTTTCTTT. Its translation: CASSPGTGAGEAFF.

In this sample, this clonotype turned up many times. J is TRBJ1-1 and V is TRBV29-1; the D gene is possibly TRBD1 (6 bases). Per the germline V gene, CDR1 is SQVTM and CDR2 is ANQGSEA. V was cut by 2 bases and J by 4 bases, with 14 bases left in between. CDR3 length: 14 amino acids. In DNA form, the CDR3 reads TGCAGCGTTGAATTCGGGACACGGAGCACTGAAGCTTTCTTT. This codes for CSVEFGTRSTEAFF.

The chain links TRBV6-1 to TRBJ2-3, with D perhaps being TRBD1 or TRBD2 (6 bases each). Germline CDR1 is MNHNS and CDR2 is SASEGT. This CDR3 has 15 residues. V was shortened by 6 bases and J by 1 base, with 14 bases between the two germline ends. The CDR3, as DNA: TGTGCCAGCAGGACGGGGGCCTTTGGCACAGATACGCAGTATTTT. Residues: CASRTGAFGTDTQYF.

This clonotype was seen repeatedly, ten times or more. The gene calls are TRBV7-9 and TRBJ2-1; 7 bases map to TRBD2. Germline CDR1 SEHNR, CDR2 FQNEAQ (reference sequence). The CDR3 consists of 16 residues. V gave up 5 bases and J gave up 6 bases; unmatched junction bases: 13. CDR3: CASSLPELAVINEQFF. DNA of the CDR3: TGTGCCAGCAGCCTACCGGAGCTAGCGGTTATCAATGAGCAGTTCTTC.

V is TRBV3-1 and J is TRBJ2-3; 7 bases agree with TRBD1. Losses at the gene ends were 4 bases for V and 3 bases for J; bases not matched to a gene: 13. CDR1 and CDR2 (germline): LGHDT, YNNKEL (reference sequence). This CDR3 is 17 amino acids long. The CDR3, as DNA: TGTGCCAGCAGCCGCCACCTTCCTAAGGGGGCAACAGATACGCAGTATTTT. Translation: CASSRHLPKGATDTQYF.

This clonotype was counted many times. V and J are TRBV10-2 and TRBJ1-2, with 7 bases that match TRBD1. CDR1 and CDR2 (germline): WSHSY, SAAADI. J was trimmed by 3 bases and V by 0 bases; bases with no gene match: 1. The CDR3 extends over 14 amino acids. This CDR3 is CASSESGTDYGYTF. DNA for the CDR3: TGCGCCAGCAGTGAGTCCGGGACAGACTATGGCTACACCTTC.

This clonotype was seen repeatedly, ten times or more. This chain connects TRBV15 to TRBJ2-3; 7 bases are shared with TRBD2. Per the germline V gene, CDR1 is LNHNV and CDR2 is YYDKDF (reference sequence). V trimming: 4 bases; J trimming: 6 bases; junction bases outside the gene matches: 16. This CDR3 spans 17 amino acids. The CDR3 protein is CATSKNSGTKSRDTQYF. The CDR3 nucleotides are TGTGCCACCAGCAAGAATTCCGGGACTAAGTCAAGGGATACGCAGTATTTT.

At least ten counts were recorded for this clonotype. One junction end does not reproduce the germline sequence, and a read error may be involved. The chain carries TRBV3-1 and TRBJ2-1; 7 bases align to TRBD1. Germline V gene sequence: CDR1 LGHDT, CDR2 YNNKEL (reference sequence). The CDR3 totals 13 residues. CDR3 protein: CASSSDRYNEQFF. CDR3 sequence (DNA): TGTGCCAGCAGCTCGGACAGGTACAACGAGCAGTTCTTC.

This clonotype was counted at least ten times. This chain uses TRBV6-5 with TRBJ1-4; 8 positions match TRBD1. V trimming: 5 bases; J trimming: 8 bases; junction bases outside the gene matches: 4. Germline-derived CDR1 and CDR2 are MNHEY and SVGAGI. This CDR3 region has 13 residues. CDR3 sequence reads: CASSRQGWEKLFF. The CDR3 bases are TGTGCCAGCAGTAGACAGGGGTGGGAAAAACTGTTTTTT.

The V call is TRBV3-1, the J call TRBJ2-1, with 11 bases lining up with TRBD2. Unmatched junction bases numbered 15, after V lost 11 bases and J lost 0 bases. The CDR3 has 18 residues. CDR1 is LGHDT, CDR2 YNNKEL, per germline (reference sequence). The CDR3, as DNA: TGTGCCTTCAGTTCTGTAATAGCGGGAGGGTTCTCCTACAATGAGCAGTTCTTC. Translating gives CAFSSVIAGGFSYNEQFF.